This TCR beta chain was recovered during a study of T cells in Graves' hyperthyroidism and ophthalmopathy. Uncontrolled infection, other autoimmune disease, pregnancy or lactation led to exclusion. The PBMCs were taken from around 9.1 ml of fresh peripheral blood. The CDR3 regions of TCR beta were amplified from RNA transcripts. When the TCR CDR3 underwent first-round RT-PCR, the HTBI primer set was used. TCRdb itself ran the multiplex PCR reads through MiXCR, one entry per CDR3 protein. The sample lists nearly 600,000 distinct CDR3 sequences, more than 13% occurring once. Trimming pared 2 bases from V and 0 bases from J, leaving 16 bases between. Germline V CDR1 and CDR2: MNHNY, SVGAGI (reference sequence). The CDR3 runs to 17 residues.

The source of this sequence is a woman aged 18-30 years with Graves' ophthalmopathy. This chain connects TRBV6-6 to TRBJ1-1; D is perhaps TRBD1 (5 bases). The sequenced sample consisted of blood. CDR3 in DNA: TGTGCCAGCAGTTACGTGACGGTCATGGGGGTGAACACTGAAGCTTTCTTT. Amino acid sequence: CASSYVTVMGVNTEAFF.